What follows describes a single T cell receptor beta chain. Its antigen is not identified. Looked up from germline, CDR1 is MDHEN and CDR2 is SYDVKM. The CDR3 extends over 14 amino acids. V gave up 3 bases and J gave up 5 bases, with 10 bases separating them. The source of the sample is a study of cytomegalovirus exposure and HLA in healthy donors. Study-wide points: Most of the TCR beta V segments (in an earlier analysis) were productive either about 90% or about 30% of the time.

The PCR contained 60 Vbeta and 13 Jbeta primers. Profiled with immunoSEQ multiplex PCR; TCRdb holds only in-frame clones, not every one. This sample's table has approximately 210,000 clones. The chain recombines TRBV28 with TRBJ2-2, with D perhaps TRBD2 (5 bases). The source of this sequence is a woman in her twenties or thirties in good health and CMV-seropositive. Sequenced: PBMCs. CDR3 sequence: CASSFGGVTGELFF. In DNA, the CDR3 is TGTGCCAGCAGTTTCGGAGGTGTGACCGGGGAGCTGTTTTTT.